This TCR beta chain comes out of a study of beta chain features in type 1 diabetes. Study background: Sorted cells numbering roughly 98,000,000 were examined across all samples. General observations from the study: Shortening of TCRB CDR3s, moderate but significant, appeared in all four CD4+ subsets of Type 1 diabetes patients. Within the patient group, naive, central memory and Treg TCRB repertoires appeared more similar to each other than within healthy donors. VDJ junctions from patients with type 1 diabetes contained fewer insertions and more deletions.

Reverse transcribing all isolated RNA meant expressed TCRB transcripts were sequenced. Sequenced by immunoSEQ multiplex PCR; TCRdb stores in-frame clones only, minus some. This table has a few hundred thousand clones, roughly 17% appearing once. Via the markers CD45RO/CCR7/CD25/CD127/CD95/CD27, stem cell-like memory, regulatory, central memory and naive CD4+ cells were sorted. About this clone itself: As yet, its antigen is unknown.

Per the germline V gene, CDR1 is MGHRA and CDR2 is YSYEKL. The CDR3 loop spans 15 amino acids. V was clipped by 5 bases and J by 6 bases; unmatched bases: 12. The sequenced sample consisted of naive CD4+ T cells from blood. The chain uses TRBV4-1 and TRBJ2-7; 8 positions match TRBD1. The receptor was derived from a man younger than 45 with type 1 diabetes. The CDR3 spells CASSFRGLRGPEQYF. The DNA for the CDR3 is TGCGCCAGCAGCTTCAGGGGGCTAAGGGGTCCCGAGCAGTACTTC.